This is a list of T cell receptor beta chains from one sample in a study of T cell responses to AZD1222 COVID-19 vaccine. TCRdb's copy holds only in-frame clones and misses some; the assay was immunoSEQ multiplex PCR. The sample has approximately 90,000 clones; less than 90% are singletons. This specimen consisted of peripheral blood, obtained on day 0 of AZD1222 vaccination. Receptor source: an adult in good health. The CDR3 runs from the conserved cysteine through the conserved F or W. The D gene is left open where the match is weak. The size entry is marked missing in some rows and otherwise reads once, few, many or a size class.

V: TRBV6-5
size: NA
J: TRBJ1-6
D: NA
CDR3: CASSYRLDSPLHF
DNA: TGTGCCAGCAGTTATCGTCTTGACTCACCCCTCCACTTT

V: TRBV20-1
size: NA
J: TRBJ1-2
D: NA
CDR3: CSASGVLTNYGYTF
DNA: TGCAGTGCTAGTGGGGTCTTGACTAACTATGGCTACACCTTC

V: TRBV3-1/TRBV3-2
size: few
J: TRBJ1-2
D: NA
CDR3: CASSRTTANYGYTF
DNA: TGTGCCAGCAGCCGAACGACGGCAAACTATGGCTACACCTTC

V: TRBV6-5
size: NA
J: TRBJ1-5
D: NA
CDR3: CASSYEGSNQPQHF
DNA: TGTGCCAGCAGTTACGAAGGGAGCAATCAGCCCCAGCATTTT

V: TRBV9
size: once
J: TRBJ1-1
D: NA
CDR3: CASSVEGLNTEAFF
DNA: TGTGCCAGCAGCGTAGAGGGATTGAACACTGAAGCTTTCTTT

V: TRBV6-5
size: NA
J: TRBJ2-7
D: NA
CDR3: CASSYGGPAYEQYF
DNA: TGTGCCAGCAGTTACGGGGGGCCAGCCTACGAGCAGTACTTC

V: TRBV5-6
size: once
J: TRBJ1-1
D: TRBD1
CDR3: CASSWANRGPNTEAFF
DNA: TGTGCCAGCAGCTGGGCAAACAGGGGCCCGAACACTGAAGCTTTCTTT

V: TRBV3-1/TRBV3-2
size: NA
J: TRBJ1-4
D: TRBD1
CDR3: CASSQRDRAEKLFF
DNA: TGTGCCAGCAGCCAGAGGGACAGGGCCGAAAAACTGTTTTTT

V: TRBV18
size: NA
J: TRBJ2-7
D: TRBD2
CDR3: CASSPWTSGGPGDEQYF
DNA: TGTGCCAGCTCACCATGGACTAGCGGGGGTCCCGGGGACGAGCAGTACTTC

V: TRBV19
size: NA
J: TRBJ1-1
D: NA
CDR3: CASSIDPAGLNTEAFF
DNA: TGTGCCAGTAGTATAGATCCGGCCGGGCTGAACACTGAAGCTTTCTTT

V: TRBV7-9
size: NA
J: TRBJ2-7
D: TRBD1
CDR3: CASSSRQGWDEQYF
DNA: TGTGCCAGCAGCTCCCGACAGGGATGGGACGAGCAGTACTTC

V: TRBV7-2
size: NA
J: TRBJ2-5
D: TRBD2
CDR3: CASSPGLAGETQYF
DNA: TGTGCCAGCAGCCCGGGACTAGCGGGAGAGACCCAGTACTTC

V: TRBV15
size: NA
J: TRBJ1-5
D: TRBD1
CDR3: CATSRASGTDYQPQHF
DNA: TGTGCCACCAGCAGAGCTTCAGGGACAGACTATCAGCCCCAGCATTTT

V: TRBV7-6
size: NA
J: TRBJ2-1
D: TRBD2
CDR3: CASSPRSGGLYNEQFF
DNA: TGTGCCAGCAGTCCGCGTAGCGGGGGTTTATACAATGAGCAGTTCTTC

V: TRBV27
size: NA
J: TRBJ2-7
D: NA
CDR3: CASSLSPPPGSYEQYF
DNA: TGTGCCAGCAGTTTAAGCCCCCCGCCAGGGAGCTACGAGCAGTACTTC

V: TRBV6-5
size: NA
J: TRBJ2-7
D: NA
CDR3: CASSPFAGEQYF
DNA: TGTGCCAGCAGCCCCTTTGCGGGGGAGCAGTACTTC

V: TRBV4-3
size: NA
J: TRBJ2-2
D: NA
CDR3: CASSQNTGELFF
DNA: TGCGCCAGCAGCCAGAACACCGGGGAGCTGTTTTTT

V: TRBV7-9
size: NA
J: TRBJ2-3
D: TRBD1
CDR3: CASSLGQGITDTQYF
DNA: TGTGCCAGCAGCCTAGGACAGGGGATCACAGATACGCAGTATTTT

V: TRBV4-3
size: NA
J: TRBJ1-2
D: NA
CDR3: CASSQDSGSGAAGYAF
DNA: TGCGCCAGCAGCCAAGATTCGGGATCAGGAGCGGCGGGCTACGCCTTC

V: TRBV11-2
size: NA
J: TRBJ2-7
D: NA
CDR3: CASSLFRGSYEQYF
DNA: TGTGCCAGCAGCTTATTTCGGGGCTCCTACGAGCAGTACTTC

V: TRBV30
size: NA
J: TRBJ2-3
D: TRBD2
CDR3: CAWRAGSTDTQYF
DNA: TGTGCCTGGAGAGCGGGGAGCACAGATACGCAGTATTTT

V: TRBV6-5
size: once
J: TRBJ1-1
D: TRBD1
CDR3: CASVTGGLGAFF
DNA: TGTGCCAGTGTGACAGGGGGCCTGGGAGCTTTCTTT

V: TRBV14
size: NA
J: TRBJ1-2
D: NA
CDR3: CASSQETIQGLNYGYTF
DNA: TGTGCCAGCAGCCAAGAGACTATACAGGGACTGAACTATGGCTACACCTTC

V: TRBV16
size: NA
J: TRBJ1-1
D: NA
CDR3: CASSQLGSHTEAFF
DNA: TGTGCCAGCAGCCAATTGGGGTCTCACACTGAAGCTTTCTTT

V: TRBV5-6
size: few
J: TRBJ1-6
D: NA
CDR3: CASSGRDWGSPLHF
DNA: TGTGCCAGCAGCGGACGGGACTGGGGTTCACCCCTCCACTTT

V: TRBV27
size: NA
J: TRBJ1-5
D: NA
CDR3: CASSLENKTRTVSNQPQHF
DNA: TGTGCCAGCAGTTTAGAGAATAAAACCCGGACGGTTAGCAATCAGCCCCAGCATTTT

V: TRBV28
size: NA
J: TRBJ2-7
D: TRBD2
CDR3: CASSATLAGGPYEQYF
DNA: TGTGCCAGCAGCGCCACTCTAGCGGGGGGGCCTTACGAGCAGTACTTC